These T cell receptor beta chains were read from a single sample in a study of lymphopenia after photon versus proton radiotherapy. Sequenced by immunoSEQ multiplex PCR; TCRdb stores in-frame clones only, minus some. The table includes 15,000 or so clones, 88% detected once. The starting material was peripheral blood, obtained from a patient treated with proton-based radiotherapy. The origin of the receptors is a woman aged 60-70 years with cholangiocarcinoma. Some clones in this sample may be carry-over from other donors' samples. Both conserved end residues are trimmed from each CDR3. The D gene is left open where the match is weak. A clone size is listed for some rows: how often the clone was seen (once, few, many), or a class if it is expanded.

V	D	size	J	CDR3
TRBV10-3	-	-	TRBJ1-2	AIAAGPGDYGYT
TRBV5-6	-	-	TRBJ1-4	ASSLGGTTNEKLF
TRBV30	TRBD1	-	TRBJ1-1	ASGQTLRPRNTEAF
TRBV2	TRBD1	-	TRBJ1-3	ASRQGAMGNTIY
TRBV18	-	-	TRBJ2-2	ASSPGSHLTGELF
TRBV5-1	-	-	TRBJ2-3	ASSLEWLAADTQY
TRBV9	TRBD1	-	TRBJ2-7	ASSVGVGDSSYEQY
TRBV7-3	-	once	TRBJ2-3	ASSLIFTDTQY
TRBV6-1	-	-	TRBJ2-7	ASSEAGSFGQY
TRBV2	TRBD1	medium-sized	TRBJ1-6	ASSATGEGSPLH
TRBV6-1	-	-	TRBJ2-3	ASSKPNRAPTQY
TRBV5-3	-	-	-	ARSLLGQGRYEQY
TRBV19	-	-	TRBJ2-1	ASSIVSGVEQF
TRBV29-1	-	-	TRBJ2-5	SVLGVFQETQY
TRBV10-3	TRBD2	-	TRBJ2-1	ATGLAGLV
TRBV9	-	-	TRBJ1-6	ASSVGPDRSLH
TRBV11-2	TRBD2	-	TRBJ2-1	ASSLGGRMFNEQF
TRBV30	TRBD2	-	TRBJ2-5	AWRLGLAGKETQY
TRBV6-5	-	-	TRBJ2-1	ASSYSSLTYNEQF
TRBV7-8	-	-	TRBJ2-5	ASSTSSGQKETQY
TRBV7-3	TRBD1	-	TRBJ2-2	ASSPQGAGELF
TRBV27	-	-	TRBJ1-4	ASSGLINEKLF
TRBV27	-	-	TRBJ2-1	ASSLGNEQF
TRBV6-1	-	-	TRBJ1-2	ASSERRGLFYGYT
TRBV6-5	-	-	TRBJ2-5	ASSYRQVQETQY
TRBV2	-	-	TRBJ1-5	ASSEAQGSQPQH
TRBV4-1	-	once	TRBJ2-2	ASSQEGLQGRAGELF
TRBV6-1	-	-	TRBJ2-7	ASSRALPYEQY
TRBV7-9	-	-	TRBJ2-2	ASSLVGPGELF
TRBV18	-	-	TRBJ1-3	ASSPLRTPSSGNTIY
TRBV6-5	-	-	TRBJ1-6	ASSYLNSPLH
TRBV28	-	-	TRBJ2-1	ASSLSGYNEQF
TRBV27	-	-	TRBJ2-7	ASIGSRGSYEQY
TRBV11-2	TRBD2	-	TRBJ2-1	ASSLEASGSVNEQF
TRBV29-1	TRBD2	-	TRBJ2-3	SGRGTSVSDTQY
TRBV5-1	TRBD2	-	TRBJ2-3	ASSLEALLAGGGAQY
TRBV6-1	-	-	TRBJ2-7	ASSDQLVRSGYEQY
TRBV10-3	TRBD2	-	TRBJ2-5	ATRWTSGSETQY
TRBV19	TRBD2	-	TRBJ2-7	ASSPELAGGFWEQY
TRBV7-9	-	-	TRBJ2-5	ASSPRSAGETQY
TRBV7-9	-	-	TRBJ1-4	ASSLGSRNEKLF
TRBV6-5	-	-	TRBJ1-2	ASSYREQGPYGYT
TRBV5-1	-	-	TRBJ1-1	ASSFIGATEAF
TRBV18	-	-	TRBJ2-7	ASSPPSPSYEQY
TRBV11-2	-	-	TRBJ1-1	ASSWDHTEAF
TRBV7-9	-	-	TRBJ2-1	ASSPSFLARLNEQF
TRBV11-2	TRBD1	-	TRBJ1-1	ASSNRDRGLNTEAF
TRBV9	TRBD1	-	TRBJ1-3	ASSVVTGGKENTIY
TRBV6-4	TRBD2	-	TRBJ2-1	ASSPLAGVSEQF
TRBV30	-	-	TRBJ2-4	AWRGGLLAKNIQY
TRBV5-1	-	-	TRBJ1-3	ASSFFQPGLSGNTIY
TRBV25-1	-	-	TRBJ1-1	ASSDHTQSGEAF
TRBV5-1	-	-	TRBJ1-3	ASSLGPTAGNTIY
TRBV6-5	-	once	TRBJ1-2	ASREWAGTYGYT
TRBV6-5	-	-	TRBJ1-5	ASSYNADGPQH
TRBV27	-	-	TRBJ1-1	ASSFAANMNTEAF
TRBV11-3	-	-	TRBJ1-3	ASSLVSGVPNTIY
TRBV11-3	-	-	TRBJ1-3	ASSLQGRGNTIY
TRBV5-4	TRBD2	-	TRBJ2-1	ASSPWTSGGVNEQF
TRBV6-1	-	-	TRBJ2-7	ASRGRGYFSYEQY